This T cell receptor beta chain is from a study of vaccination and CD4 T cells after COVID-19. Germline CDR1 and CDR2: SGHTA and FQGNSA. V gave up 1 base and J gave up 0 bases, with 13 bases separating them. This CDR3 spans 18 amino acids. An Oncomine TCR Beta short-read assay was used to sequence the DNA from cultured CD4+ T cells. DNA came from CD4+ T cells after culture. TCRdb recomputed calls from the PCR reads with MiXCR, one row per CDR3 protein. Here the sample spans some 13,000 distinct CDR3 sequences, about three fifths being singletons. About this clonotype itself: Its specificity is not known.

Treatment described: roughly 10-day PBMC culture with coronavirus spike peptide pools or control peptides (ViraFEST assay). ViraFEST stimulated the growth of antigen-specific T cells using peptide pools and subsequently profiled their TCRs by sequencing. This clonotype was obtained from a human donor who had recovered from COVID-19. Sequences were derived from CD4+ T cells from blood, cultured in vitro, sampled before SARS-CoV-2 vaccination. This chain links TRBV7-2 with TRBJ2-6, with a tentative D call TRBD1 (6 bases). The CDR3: CASSLVPTGVSGANVLTF. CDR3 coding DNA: TGTGCCAGCAGCTTAGTTCCGACAGGAGTCTCTGGGGCCAACGTCCTGACTTTC. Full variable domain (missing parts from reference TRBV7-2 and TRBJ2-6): GAGVSQSPSNKVTEKGKDVELRCDPISGHTALYWYRQSLGQGLEFLIYFQGNSAPDKSGLPSDRFSAERTGGSVSTLTIQRTQQEDSAVYLCASSLVPTGVSGANVLTFGAGSRLTVL.